This is a list of T cell receptor beta chains from one sample in a study of Ad26.COV2.S vaccination and SARS-CoV-2 variants. The table came from immunoSEQ multiplex PCR; TCRdb's copy has only in-frame clones and leaves some out. The table lists about 370,000 clones, 89% of them singletons. The sample in question was peripheral blood, obtained in a trial of Ad26.COV2.S vaccine versus placebo. These receptors originate from a person between 18 and 65 years old who received the Ad26.COV2.S COVID-19 vaccine or a placebo. CDR3s include the opening cysteine and the closing phenylalanine or tryptophan. A D gene is named only where the DNA matches it firmly. The size field is filled for only some rows; it gives once, few, many or a size class.

d_call j_call v_call clone_size cdr3_aa cdr3_nt
- TRBJ1-2 TRBV29-1 few CSVEALGAYGYTF TGCAGCGTTGAAGCCCTCGGGGCCTATGGCTACACCTTC
- TRBJ2-5 TRBV29-1 - CSVASLRETQYF TGCAGCGTGGCGAGTCTCAGAGAGACCCAGTACTTC
- TRBJ1-1 TRBV27 - CASSFQIYTEAFF TGTGCCAGCAGTTTCCAAATTTACACTGAAGCTTTCTTT
- TRBJ1-1 TRBV5-1 - CASRPSENTEAFF TGCGCCAGCAGACCCTCTGAGAACACTGAAGCTTTCTTT
TRBD2 TRBJ2-1 TRBV7-9 - CASSLFWGRLAVYNEQFF TGTGCCAGCAGCTTATTTTGGGGAAGGCTAGCGGTCTACAATGAGCAGTTCTTC
- TRBJ2-7 TRBV18 - CASSPSDDRPYEQYF TGTGCCAGCTCACCGTCCGACGACAGGCCCTACGAGCAGTACTTC
TRBD2 TRBJ2-1 TRBV24-1 once CATSRTQRGLGEQFF TGTGCCACCAGTCGCACTCAACGTGGACTAGGTGAGCAGTTCTTC
- TRBJ2-3 TRBV11-2 - CASSPELVSNTQYF TGTGCCAGCAGCCCAGAACTAGTGTCTAATACGCAGTATTTT
TRBD1 TRBJ2-3 TRBV23-1 - CASSQSGDRITDTQYF TGCGCCAGCAGTCAATCGGGGGACAGGATCACAGATACGCAGTATTTT
- TRBJ2-1 TRBV24-1 - CATSDRDLKGEQFF TGTGCCACCAGTGACAGGGACTTGAAGGGGGAGCAGTTCTTC
- TRBJ1-6 TRBV19 - CASSSPGGANSPLHF TGTGCCAGTAGTTCACCGGGGGGGGCTAATTCACCCCTCCACTTT
TRBD2 TRBJ2-1 TRBV13 - CASSLGAGTSGRDEQFF TGTGCCAGCAGCTTGGGGGCCGGGACTAGCGGGAGGGATGAGCAGTTCTTC
- TRBJ2-2 TRBV10-3 - CAISDGDGGELFF TGTGCCATCAGTGACGGTGACGGCGGGGAGCTGTTTTTT
- TRBJ1-5 TRBV6-5 - CASRGWGRGPQHF TGTGCCAGCAGAGGTTGGGGGCGGGGACCCCAGCATTTT
- TRBJ2-6 TRBV10-3 - CAIEEEGTGANVLTF TGTGCCATAGAAGAGGAGGGGACTGGGGCCAACGTCCTGACTTTC
TRBD2 TRBJ2-2 TRBV4-1 - CASRRLAGGDTGELFF TGCGCCAGCAGGCGACTAGCGGGAGGAGACACCGGGGAGCTGTTTTTT
- TRBJ1-1 TRBV7-6 - CASSRQVNTEAFF TGTGCCAGCAGTCGACAGGTGAACACTGAAGCTTTCTTT
TRBD1 TRBJ2-7 TRBV28 - CASSHGQGNEQYF TGTGCCAGCAGCCACGGACAGGGCAACGAGCAGTACTTC
- TRBJ2-5 TRBV6-1 - CASSERVGRGETQYF TGTGCCAGCAGTGAAAGGGTGGGCCGTGGAGAGACCCAGTACTTC
- TRBJ2-7 TRBV9 - CASSVDPSYEQYF TGTGCCAGCAGCGTAGACCCCTCCTACGAGCAGTACTTC
- TRBJ2-1 TRBV15 - CATSRKSTRSSYNEQFF TGTGCCACCAGCAGGAAATCGACCCGAAGCTCCTACAATGAGCAGTTCTTC
- TRBJ2-7 TRBV5-4 - CASSLTGPGEQYF TGTGCCAGCAGCTTGACAGGTCCGGGGGAGCAGTACTTC
TRBD2 TRBJ2-7 TRBV7-2 - CASSFLAGGGEQYF TGTGCCAGCAGCTTTTTAGCGGGAGGGGGGGAGCAGTACTTC
- TRBJ2-5 TRBV20-1 - CSASYWKEETQYF TGCAGTGCTAGTTACTGGAAAGAAGAGACCCAGTACTTC
- TRBJ1-1 TRBV5-1 - CASSISGTGTEAFF TGCGCCAGCAGCATATCAGGGACGGGGACTGAAGCTTTCTTT
TRBD2 TRBJ2-7 TRBV9 - CASSVAAGEGYEQYF TGTGCCAGCAGCGTAGCGGCGGGGGAAGGGTACGAGCAGTACTTC
- TRBJ2-5 TRBV6-5 - CASSKGHPQETQYF TGTGCCAGCAGTAAGGGACACCCTCAAGAGACCCAGTACTTC
- TRBJ2-5 TRBV12-3/TRBV12-4 - CASSLDGVETQYF TGTGCCAGCAGTTTAGACGGGGTAGAGACCCAGTACTTC
- TRBJ1-5 TRBV19 few CASSKGHQPQHF TGTGCCAGTAGTAAGGGTCATCAGCCCCAGCATTTT
- TRBJ1-2 TRBV13 - CASSRVGGIYGYTF TGTGCCAGCAGTCGCGTCGGGGGAATCTATGGCTACACCTTC
TRBD2 TRBJ2-7 TRBV2 - CASNAGLAGVEQYF TGTGCCAGCAATGCGGGACTAGCGGGAGTCGAGCAGTACTTC
- TRBJ1-5 TRBV6-6 - CASSYGTARNQPQHF TGTGCCAGCAGTTACGGAACAGCACGCAATCAGCCCCAGCATTTT
- TRBJ2-4 TRBV10-3 once CAISAPPGLGAKNIQYF TGTGCCATCAGTGCTCCTCCGGGACTGGGAGCCAAAAACATTCAGTACTTC
TRBD1 TRBJ1-1 TRBV7-3 - CASSPKHGQGRTEAFF TGTGCCAGCAGCCCTAAACATGGACAGGGTAGGACTGAAGCTTTCTTT
- TRBJ1-2 TRBV30 - CAWSGGYTNYGYTF TGTGCCTGGAGTGGGGGATATACTAACTATGGCTACACCTTC
TRBD1 TRBJ2-2 TRBV11-2 - CASTLKITGARITGELFF TGTGCCAGCACCTTAAAGATAACAGGGGCAAGGATCACCGGGGAGCTGTTTTTT
- TRBJ2-1 TRBV5-5 few CASSLDWYNEQFF TGTGCCAGCAGCTTGGACTGGTACAATGAGCAGTTCTTC
- TRBJ2-5 TRBV7-9 few CASSLLSGQHSETQYF TGTGCCAGCAGCCTCCTATCGGGGCAGCATTCAGAGACCCAGTACTTC
- TRBJ1-6 TRBV23-1 - CASSSTVWPSQNNSPLHF TGCGCCAGCAGTTCAACCGTATGGCCGTCACAGAATAATTCACCCCTCCACTTT
- TRBJ2-2 TRBV27 few CASSLYPSVRRELFF TGTGCCAGCAGTTTATACCCTAGCGTCAGACGGGAGCTGTTTTTT
- TRBJ2-1 TRBV6-5 - CASSSRDADNEQFF TGTGCCAGCAGTTCCAGGGATGCAGACAATGAGCAGTTCTTC
- TRBJ2-7 TRBV15 - CATSRETRGLYEQYF TGTGCCACCAGCAGAGAGACACGGGGACTCTACGAGCAGTACTTC
- TRBJ2-4 TRBV27 - CASSLYGSPSNIQYF TGTGCCAGCAGTTTATACGGGAGTCCCTCAAACATTCAGTACTTC
- TRBJ2-7 TRBV15 - CATSRDGGDLSYEQYF TGTGCCACCAGCAGAGATGGGGGAGATTTGAGCTACGAGCAGTACTTC
- TRBJ2-7 TRBV19 - CASSILSARPYEQYF TGTGCCAGTAGTATACTTAGCGCCCGACCCTACGAGCAGTACTTC